The T cell receptor (beta chain) described here comes from a study of shared clonotypes between healthy human individuals. Study-level findings and limits: Sampling covered blood only; tissue repertoires likely differ. Sorted-subset samples were not fully sequenced, rarefaction indicated.

Libraries were prepared by immunoSEQ multiplex PCR; TCRdb keeps only in-frame clonotypes and omits some of them. Of around 1.9 million clones in the sample, roughly 91% were seen once. In regard to this clone: The antigen remains unidentified.

Naive-designated CD8 cells lacked CD45RO, were positively enriched for CCR7, and omitted terminally differentiated effector memory CD45RA+ cells. This clonotype originated in a man aged 18 to 30 in good health. Some clones in this sample may be carry-over from other donors' samples. The specimen sequenced was naive CD8+ T cells from PBMCs.

The CDR3 nucleotides are TGCGCCAGCTTGGCAAACACCGGGGAGCTGTTTTTT. It translates to CASLANTGELFF. The chain couples TRBV5-1 to TRBJ2-2; the D is unclear. The CDR3 has 12 amino acids. Trimming removed 7 bases at V and 2 bases at J, with 6 bases between. The germline V gene encodes CDR1 SGHRS and CDR2 YFSETQ. Together with reference TRBV5-1 and TRBJ2-2, the CDR3 gives the full variable domain: KAGVTQTPRYLIKTRGQQVTLSCSPISGHRSVSWYQQTPGQGLQFLFEYFSETQRNKGNFPGRFSGRQFSNSRSEMNVSTLELGDSALYLCASLANTGELFFGEGSRLTVL.